This T cell receptor (beta chain) was identified in a study of beta chain features in type 1 diabetes. Findings of the study overall: Among all four CD4+ subsets, Type 1 diabetes patients had TCRB CDR3s that were moderately but significantly shorter.

Turning to this clone: Its antigen is not known.

Trimming stripped 6 bases from V and 1 base from J, with 16 bases between. The CDR3 contains 16 residues. Germline CDR1 is SQVTM and CDR2 is ANQGSEA. The whole isolated RNA underwent reverse transcription, so sequencing captured expressed TCRB transcripts. Only in-frame clones appear in the TCRdb table, and some are missing; sequencing was by immunoSEQ multiplex PCR. The sample includes about 650,000 clones, around 11% seen only once; the top ten take over 0.1%. Sequencing input: naive CD4+ T cells from blood. The TCR was taken from a man aged 30 to 39 with type 1 diabetes. The V gene is TRBV29-1, the J gene TRBJ2-6; D not certain. CDR3 in amino acids: CSVLWRAPSGANVLTF. In DNA, the CDR3 is TGCAGCGTCCTTTGGCGAGCCCCTTCTGGGGCCAACGTCCTGACTTTC.